This passage covers 12 T cell receptor beta chains from one sample sequenced in a study of cytomegalovirus exposure and HLA in healthy donors. Here immunoSEQ multiplex PCR was the method, and the copy in TCRdb shows in-frame clones only, minus some. Among about 160,000 clones listed, less than 90% were seen once. Material for sequencing was PBMCs. The receptors here all came from a man aged 30-40 years in good health and CMV-seropositive.

The V gene is TRBV18, the J gene TRBJ1-4, with 7 bases lining up with TRBD1. The V and J ends lost 3 bases and 6 bases, in that order; junction bases with no gene match: 4. From germline, CDR1 is KGHSH and CDR2 LQKENI. The CDR3 is made up of 14 amino acids. CDR3 amino acids: CASSPTGFDEKLFF. In DNA form, the CDR3 reads TGTGCCAGCTCACCGACAGGGTTCGATGAAAAACTGTTTTTT.

This chain links TRBV18 with TRBJ2-7; 9 positions match TRBD1. Germline values: CDR1 KGHSH, CDR2 LQKENI. V shed 3 bases and J 6 bases; nucleotides not matched to a gene: 6. The CDR3 sequence is 14 residues long. For the CDR3, the DNA is TGTGCCAGCTCACCTACGGGACAGGGTTTCGAGCAGTACTTC. It codes for CASSPTGQGFEQYF. The variable domain in full, completed from reference TRBV18 and TRBJ2-7, reads NAGVMQNPRHLVRRRGQEARLRCSPMKGHSHVYWYRQLPEEGLKFMVYLQKENIIDESGMPKERFSAEFPKEGPSILRIQQVVRGDSAAYFCASSPTGQGFEQYFGPGTRLTVT.

J is TRBJ1-1 and V is TRBV5-4, with TRBD1 as a possible D gene (6 bases). Germline loops: CDR1 SGHNT, CDR2 YYREEE (reference sequence). The V gene lost 3 bases and the J gene lost 3 bases, with 15 bases spanning the gap. The CDR3 extends over 15 amino acids. The CDR3 loop is CASSWNPGEYTEAFF. In DNA form, the CDR3 reads TGTGCCAGCAGCTGGAACCCAGGGGAATACACTGAAGCTTTCTTT.

The chain couples TRBV6-5 to TRBJ2-7; 7 nucleotides line up with TRBD2. This CDR3 is 16 amino acids long. Germline CDR1 reads MNHEY; CDR2 reads SVGAGI. V was pared by 0 bases and J by 3 bases, with 8 bases of the junction left unmatched. CDR3 nucleotide sequence: TGTGCCAGCAGTTACTCGTGGGAGGGGATTGGCTACGAGCAGTACTTC. It specifies CASSYSWEGIGYEQYF.

The chain recombines TRBV5-6 with TRBJ1-5; 7 positions match TRBD1. The junction had 10 bases not matched to a gene; V was cut back by 5 bases and J by 5 bases. Germline CDR1 is SGHDT and CDR2 is YYEEEE. The CDR3 extends over 15 amino acids. The CDR3 DNA reads TGTGCCAGCAGTTACAAACCAGACAGGGATCAGCCCCAGCATTTT. Encoded protein: CASSYKPDRDQPQHF.

This clone was found once. The V gene is TRBV6-6, the J gene TRBJ1-2, with 9 bases lining up with TRBD1. Germline-derived CDR1 and CDR2 are MNHNY and SVGAGI (reference sequence). The CDR3 runs 14 residues. V trimming: 4 bases; J trimming: 14 bases; junction bases outside the gene matches: 14. DNA of the CDR3: TGTGCCAGCAGTTCCCCCGTGGACAGGGGACGTGGGACCTTC. Its translation is CASSSPVDRGRGTF.

In nucleotides, the CDR3 is TGTGCCAGCAGCTTAGAAGGGAGTGGTGGCTACACCTTC. Its translation: CASSLEGSGGYTF. The chain employs TRBV7-6 and TRBJ1-2; D is unclear. The V end lost 1 base, the J end lost 7 bases, and 10 bases lay between the germline ends. Germline V gene sequence: CDR1 SGHVS, CDR2 FNYEAQ. The CDR3 has 13 residues. Full variable domain (rest looked up from reference TRBV7-6 and TRBJ1-2): GAGVSQSPRYKVTKRGQDVALRCDPISGHVSLYWYRQALGQGPEFLTYFNYEAQQDKSGLPNDRFSAERPEGSISTLTIQRTEQRDSAMYRCASSLEGSGGYTFGSGTRLTVV.

The chain couples TRBV7-6 to TRBJ1-3; perhaps TRBD1 as D (5 bases). The CDR3 consists of 14 residues. Germline assignment: CDR1 SGHVS and CDR2 FNYEAQ. Trimming pared 3 bases from V and 2 bases from J, leaving 8 bases between. CDR3 protein: CASSLGGAGNTIYF. The CDR3 DNA reads TGTGCCAGCAGCTTGGGGGGGGCTGGAAACACCATATATTTT.

V usage is TRBV2 and J usage is TRBJ2-3; 14 positions match TRBD2. Germline trimming cut 4 bases from V and 2 bases from J; bases unmatched to any gene: 2. Germline CDR1 and CDR2: SNHLY and FYNNEI. This CDR3 comprises 16 residues. The CDR3 reads CASSGGLAGVTDTQYF. The DNA of the CDR3 is TGTGCCAGCAGTGGGGGACTAGCGGGGGTCACAGATACGCAGTATTTT.

This chain uses TRBV29-1 with TRBJ2-5; 9 bases fit TRBD1. Germline V lookup: CDR1 SQVTM, CDR2 ANQGSEA. V was pared by 8 bases and J by 1 base, with 8 bases of the junction left unmatched. CDR3 length: 14 residues. The CDR3 protein is CSFGQGSSQETQYF. In DNA, the CDR3 is TGCAGCTTTGGACAGGGGTCTTCCCAAGAGACCCAGTACTTC.

The V call is TRBV30, the J call TRBJ2-5; 10 positions agree with TRBD1. The junction had 7 bases not matched to a gene; V was cut back by 1 base and J by 2 bases. This CDR3 has 16 residues. Germline V CDR1 and CDR2: GTSNPN, SVGIG (reference sequence). The CDR3 loop reads CAWSAGTGVDQETQYF. CDR3 coding DNA: TGTGCCTGGAGTGCCGGGACAGGGGTAGATCAAGAGACCCAGTACTTC. Combining the CDR3 with reference TRBV30 and TRBJ2-5 gives the whole variable domain SQTIHQWPATLVQPVGSPLSLECTVEGTSNPNLYWYRQAAGRGLQLLFYSVGIGQISSEVPQNLSASRPQDRQFILSSKKLLLSDSGFYLCAWSAGTGVDQETQYFGPGTRLLVL.

The chain employs TRBV5-4 and TRBJ1-2; D may be TRBD1 (6 bases). The CDR3 covers 15 residues. Germline lookup yields CDR1 SGHNT and CDR2 YYREEE (reference sequence). Trimming took 3 bases from V and 2 from J, leaving 14 bases between them. CDR3 residues: CASSSYARGNYGYTF. DNA of the CDR3: TGTGCCAGCAGCTCGTACGCCAGGGGAAACTATGGCTACACCTTC.